This T cell receptor beta chain was identified in a study of T cell responses to AZD1222 COVID-19 vaccine. Background on the study: Researchers grouped second doses given at about 4 or about 12 weeks into one pool.

Generated by immunoSEQ multiplex PCR, the TCRdb table keeps only in-frame clones and is missing some. The top ten clones hold 1.5% of a sample with 100,000 to 150,000 clones, roughly nine tenths of them seen once. This CDR3 has 17 amino acids. Trimming cost V 2 bases and J 9 bases, with 23 bases left between them. Per the germline V gene, CDR1 is MDHEN and CDR2 is SYDVKM. The V call is TRBV28, the J call TRBJ1-5; D gene ambiguous. The sample here was peripheral blood, taken on day 0 of AZD1222 vaccination. This TCR was recovered from an adult in good health. As DNA, the CDR3 is TGTGCCAGCAGTTTAAAAGGCAGCCTTCGCTCGGCTCTGCCCCAGCATTTT. The encoded protein is CASSLKGSLRSALPQHF.